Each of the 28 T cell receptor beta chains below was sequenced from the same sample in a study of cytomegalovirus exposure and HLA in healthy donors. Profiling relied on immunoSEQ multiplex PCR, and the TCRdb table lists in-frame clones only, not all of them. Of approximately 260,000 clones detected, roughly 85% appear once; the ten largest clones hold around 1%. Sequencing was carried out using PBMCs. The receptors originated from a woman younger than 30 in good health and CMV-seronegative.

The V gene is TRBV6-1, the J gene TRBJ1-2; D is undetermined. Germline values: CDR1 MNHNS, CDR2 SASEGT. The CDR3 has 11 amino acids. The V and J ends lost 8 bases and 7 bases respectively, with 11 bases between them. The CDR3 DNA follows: TGTGCCAGCCCAGGACTAATTGGCTACACCTTC. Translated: CASPGLIGYTF.

The CDR3 protein is CSAPDNYEQYF. As DNA, the CDR3 is TGCAGTGCTCCGGACAACTACGAGCAGTACTTC. This chain connects TRBV20-1 to TRBJ2-7, with D maybe TRBD1 (5 bases). This CDR3 contains 11 residues. Deletions cut 5 bases from V and 3 bases from J, with 8 bases between. The germline gives CDR1 DFQATT, CDR2 SNEGSKA (reference sequence).

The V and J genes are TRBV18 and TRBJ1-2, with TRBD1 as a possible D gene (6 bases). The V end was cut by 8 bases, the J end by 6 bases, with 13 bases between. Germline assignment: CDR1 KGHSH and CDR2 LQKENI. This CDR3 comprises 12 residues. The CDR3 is CASVDSSDGYTF. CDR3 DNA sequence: TGTGCCAGCGTGGACAGTTCGGATGGCTACACCTTC.

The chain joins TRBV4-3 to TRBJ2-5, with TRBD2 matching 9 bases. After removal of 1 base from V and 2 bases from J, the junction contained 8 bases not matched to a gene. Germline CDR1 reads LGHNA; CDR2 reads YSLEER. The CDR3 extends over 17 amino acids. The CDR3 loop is CASSQAISGGEQETQYF. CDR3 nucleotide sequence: TGCGCCAGCAGCCAAGCCATTAGCGGGGGAGAACAAGAGACCCAGTACTTC.

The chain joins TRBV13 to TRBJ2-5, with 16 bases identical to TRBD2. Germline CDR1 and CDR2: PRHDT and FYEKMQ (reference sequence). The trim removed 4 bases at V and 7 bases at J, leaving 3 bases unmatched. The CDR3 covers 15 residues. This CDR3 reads CASSSGTSGRGTQYF. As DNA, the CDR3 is TGTGCCAGCAGCTCTGGGACTAGCGGGAGGGGGACCCAGTACTTC. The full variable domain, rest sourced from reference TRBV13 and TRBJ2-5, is AAGVIQSPRHLIKEKRETATLKCYPIPRHDTVYWYQQGPGQDPQFLISFYEKMQSDKGSIPDRFSAQQFSDYHSELNMSSLELGDSALYFCASSSGTSGRGTQYFGPGTRLLVL.

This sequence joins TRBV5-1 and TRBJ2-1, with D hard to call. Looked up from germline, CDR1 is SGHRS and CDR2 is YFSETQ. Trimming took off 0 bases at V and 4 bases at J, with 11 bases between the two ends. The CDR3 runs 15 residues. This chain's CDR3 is CASSLDGSLYNEQFF. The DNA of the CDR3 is TGCGCCAGCAGCTTGGACGGGTCCCTTTACAATGAGCAGTTCTTC.

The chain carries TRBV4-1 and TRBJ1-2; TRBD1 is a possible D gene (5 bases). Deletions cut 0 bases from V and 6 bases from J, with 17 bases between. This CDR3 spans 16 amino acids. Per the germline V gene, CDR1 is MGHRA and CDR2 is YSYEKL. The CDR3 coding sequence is TGCGCCAGCAGCCAAGATCTGGGCGGGACCCTCAATGGCTACACCTTC. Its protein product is CASSQDLGGTLNGYTF.

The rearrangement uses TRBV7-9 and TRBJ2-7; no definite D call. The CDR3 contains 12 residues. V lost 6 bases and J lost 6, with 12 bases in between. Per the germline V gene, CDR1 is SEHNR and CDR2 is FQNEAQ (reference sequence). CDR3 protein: CASRQLLGEQYF. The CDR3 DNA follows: TGTGCCAGCAGGCAACTATTGGGCGAGCAGTACTTC.

The CDR3 bases are TGTGCCAGCGGAGGTTCCTCTGGGGCCAACGTCCTGACTTTC. This translates into CASGGSSGANVLTF. The V gene is TRBV6-4, the J gene TRBJ2-6; TRBD2 is a possible D gene (5 bases). The CDR3 sequence is 14 residues long. Per the germline V gene, CDR1 is MRHNA and CDR2 is SNTAGT. Between the trimmed V and J ends, which lost 8 bases and 0 bases, there was a span of 8 bases.

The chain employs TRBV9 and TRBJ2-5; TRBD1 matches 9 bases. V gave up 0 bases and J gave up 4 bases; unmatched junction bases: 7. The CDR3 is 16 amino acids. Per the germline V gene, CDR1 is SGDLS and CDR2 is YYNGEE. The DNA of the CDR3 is TGTGCCAGCAGCGTAGATGACGTGACAGGGGGAGAGACCCAGTACTTC. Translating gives CASSVDDVTGGETQYF.

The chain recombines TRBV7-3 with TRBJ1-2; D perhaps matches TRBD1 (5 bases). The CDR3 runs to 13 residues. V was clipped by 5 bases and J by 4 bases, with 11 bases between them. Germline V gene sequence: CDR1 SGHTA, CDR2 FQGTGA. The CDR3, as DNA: TGTGCCAGCAGCCCCGGCACAGGCTATGGCTACACCTTC. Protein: CASSPGTGYGYTF.

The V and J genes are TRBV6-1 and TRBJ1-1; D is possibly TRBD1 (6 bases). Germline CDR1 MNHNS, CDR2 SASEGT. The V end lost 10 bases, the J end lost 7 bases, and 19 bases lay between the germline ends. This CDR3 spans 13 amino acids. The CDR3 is CAIPSSGQLEAFF. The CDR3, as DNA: TGTGCCATCCCCTCTTCCGGACAGCTTGAAGCTTTCTTT.

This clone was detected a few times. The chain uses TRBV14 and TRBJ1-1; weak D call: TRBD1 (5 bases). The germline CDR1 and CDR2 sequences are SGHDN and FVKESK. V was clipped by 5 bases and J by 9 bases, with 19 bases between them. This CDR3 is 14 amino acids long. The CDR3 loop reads CASSESSVQGQAFF. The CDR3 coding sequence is TGTGCCAGCAGCGAAAGTTCCGTTCAGGGTCAAGCTTTCTTT. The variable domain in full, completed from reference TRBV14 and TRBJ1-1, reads EAGVTQFPSHSVIEKGQTVTLRCDPISGHDNLYWYRRVMGKEIKFLLHFVKESKQDESGMPNNRFLAERTGGTYSTLKVQPAELEDSGVYFCASSESSVQGQAFFGQGTRLTVV.

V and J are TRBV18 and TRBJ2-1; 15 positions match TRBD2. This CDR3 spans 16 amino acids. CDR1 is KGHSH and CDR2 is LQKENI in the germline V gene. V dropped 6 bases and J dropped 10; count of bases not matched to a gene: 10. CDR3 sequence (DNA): TGTGCCAGCTCGTCCGGGACTAGCGGGAGGTGGCAGGAGCAGTTCTTC. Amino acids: CASSSGTSGRWQEQFF.

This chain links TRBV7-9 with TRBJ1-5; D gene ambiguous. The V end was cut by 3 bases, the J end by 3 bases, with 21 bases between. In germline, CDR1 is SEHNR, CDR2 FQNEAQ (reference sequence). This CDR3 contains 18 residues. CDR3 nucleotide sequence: TGTGCCAGCAGCTTTTCCGCGATGGTTGAGGATAACAATCAGCCCCAGCATTTT. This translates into CASSFSAMVEDNNQPQHF.

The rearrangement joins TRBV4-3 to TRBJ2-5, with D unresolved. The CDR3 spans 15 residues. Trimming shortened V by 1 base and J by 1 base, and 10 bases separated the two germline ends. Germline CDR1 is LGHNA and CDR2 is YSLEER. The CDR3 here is CASSQGAGFQETQYF. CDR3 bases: TGCGCCAGCAGCCAAGGGGCAGGCTTCCAAGAGACCCAGTACTTC.

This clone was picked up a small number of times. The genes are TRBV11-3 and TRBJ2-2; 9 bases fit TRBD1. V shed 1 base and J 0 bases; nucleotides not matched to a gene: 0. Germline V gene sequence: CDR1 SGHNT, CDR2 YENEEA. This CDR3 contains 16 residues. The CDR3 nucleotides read TGTGCCAGCAGCTTAGGGACAGGGGCGAACACCGGGGAGCTGTTTTTT. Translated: CASSLGTGANTGELFF.

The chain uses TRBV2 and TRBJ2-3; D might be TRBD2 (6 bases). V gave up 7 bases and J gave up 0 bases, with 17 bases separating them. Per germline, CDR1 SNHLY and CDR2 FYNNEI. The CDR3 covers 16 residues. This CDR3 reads CASITGVFHSTDTQYF. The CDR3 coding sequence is TGTGCCAGCATCACGGGGGTCTTTCACAGCACAGATACGCAGTATTTT.

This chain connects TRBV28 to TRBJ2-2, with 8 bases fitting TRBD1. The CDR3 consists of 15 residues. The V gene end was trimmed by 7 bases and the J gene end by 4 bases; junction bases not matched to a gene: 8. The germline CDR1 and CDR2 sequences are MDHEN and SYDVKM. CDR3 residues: CASKSGGEGTGELFF. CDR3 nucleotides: TGTGCCAGCAAGTCAGGGGGCGAGGGCACCGGGGAGCTGTTTTTT.

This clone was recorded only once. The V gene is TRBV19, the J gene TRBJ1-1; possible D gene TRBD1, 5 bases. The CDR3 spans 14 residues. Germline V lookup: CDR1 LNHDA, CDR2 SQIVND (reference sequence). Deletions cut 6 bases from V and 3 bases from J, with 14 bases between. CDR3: CASRRGRVDTEAFF. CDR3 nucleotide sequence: TGTGCCAGTAGACGTGGCAGGGTGGACACTGAAGCTTTCTTT.

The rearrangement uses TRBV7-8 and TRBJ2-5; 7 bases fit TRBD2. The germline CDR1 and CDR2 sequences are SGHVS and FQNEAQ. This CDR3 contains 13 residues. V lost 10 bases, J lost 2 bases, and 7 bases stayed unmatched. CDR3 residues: CATQIAGQETQYF. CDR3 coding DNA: TGTGCCACACAGATAGCGGGTCAAGAGACCCAGTACTTC.

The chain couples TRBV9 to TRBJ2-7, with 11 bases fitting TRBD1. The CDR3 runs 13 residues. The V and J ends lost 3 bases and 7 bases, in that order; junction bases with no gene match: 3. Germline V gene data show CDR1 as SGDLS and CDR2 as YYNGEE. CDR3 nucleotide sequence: TGTGCCAGCAGCGCCGGGACAGGGGGTGAGCAGTACTTC. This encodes CASSAGTGGEQYF.

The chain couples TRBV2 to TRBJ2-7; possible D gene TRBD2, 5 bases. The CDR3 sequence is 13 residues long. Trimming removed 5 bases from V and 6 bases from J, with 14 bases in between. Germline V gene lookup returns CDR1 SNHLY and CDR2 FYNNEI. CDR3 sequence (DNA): TGTGCCAGCAGTTGGGCTAGCCCGCGCGAGCAGTACTTC. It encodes CASSWASPREQYF.

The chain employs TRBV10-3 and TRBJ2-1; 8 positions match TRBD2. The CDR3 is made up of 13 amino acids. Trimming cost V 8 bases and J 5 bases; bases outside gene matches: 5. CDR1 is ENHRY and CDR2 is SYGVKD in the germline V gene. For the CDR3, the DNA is TGTGCCATCCGTGTACTAGCGGACAATGAGCAGTTCTTC. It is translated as CAIRVLADNEQFF.

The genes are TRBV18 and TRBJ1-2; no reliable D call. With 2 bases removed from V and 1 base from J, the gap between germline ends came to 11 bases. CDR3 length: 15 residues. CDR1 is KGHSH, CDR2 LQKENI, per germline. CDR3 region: CASSPGQALNYGYTF. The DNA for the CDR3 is TGTGCCAGCTCACCAGGCCAGGCGCTTAACTATGGCTACACCTTC.

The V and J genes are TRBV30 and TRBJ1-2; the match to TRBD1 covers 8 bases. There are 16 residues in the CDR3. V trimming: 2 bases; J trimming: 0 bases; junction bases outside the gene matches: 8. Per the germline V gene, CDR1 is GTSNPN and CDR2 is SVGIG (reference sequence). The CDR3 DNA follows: TGTGCCTGGAGTTCTCGGACAGGGACAGCTAACTATGGCTACACCTTC. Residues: CAWSSRTGTANYGYTF.

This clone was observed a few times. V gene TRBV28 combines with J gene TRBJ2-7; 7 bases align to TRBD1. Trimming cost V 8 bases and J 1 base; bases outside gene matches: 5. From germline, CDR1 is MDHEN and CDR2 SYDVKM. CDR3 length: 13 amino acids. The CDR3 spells CASVRQGSYEQYF. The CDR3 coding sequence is TGTGCCAGCGTCCGACAGGGATCCTACGAGCAGTACTTC.

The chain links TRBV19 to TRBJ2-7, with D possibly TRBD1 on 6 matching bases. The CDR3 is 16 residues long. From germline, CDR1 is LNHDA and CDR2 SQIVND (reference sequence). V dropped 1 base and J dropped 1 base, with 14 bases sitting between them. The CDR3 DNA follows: TGTGCCAGTAGTATAGGCCACAGGGCGAGTTCCTACGAGCAGTACTTC. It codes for CASSIGHRASSYEQYF.